The following is a T cell receptor beta chain sequence with its context. This entry comes from a study of blood T cell repertoires in COVID-19. Study summary: Donors in the United States, Italy and Spain gave samples during acute or convalescent COVID-19. Nucleic acid was either cDNA or gDNA, and it came from T cells, B-cell-depleted T cells, or PBMCs.

The germline CDR1 and CDR2 sequences are SGHTA and FQGTGA. This CDR3 is 16 amino acids long. Losses at the gene ends were 4 bases for V and 4 bases for J; bases not matched to a gene: 9. Participants came from some 23 US areas, aged roughly 18 to 89 years. Clinical histories supplied by participants themselves formed the basis of cohort assignment. Sequenced by immunoSEQ multiplex PCR; TCRdb stores in-frame clones only, minus some. The sample lists 320,000 or so clones, less than 85% occurring once. Sequenced: PBMCs or T cells enriched from blood (not recorded which). This sequence was found in a woman between 25 and 40 years old who had been exposed to COVID-19. The rearrangement joins TRBV7-3 to TRBJ2-3, with 9 positions matching TRBD2. CDR3 amino acids: CASSSTGGRVADTQYF. CDR3 sequence (DNA): TGTGCCAGCAGCTCCACCGGCGGGAGGGTCGCAGATACGCAGTATTTT. The entire variable domain, with the rest obtained from reference TRBV7-3 and TRBJ2-3, is as follows: GAGVSQTPSNKVTEKGKYVELRCDPISGHTALYWYRQSLGQGPEFLIYFQGTGAADDSGLPNDRFFAVRPEGSVSTLKIQRTERGDSAVYLCASSSTGGRVADTQYFGPGTRLTVL.